This T cell receptor (beta chain) appears in the sequencing data of a study of regulatory T cells in long-lasting Graves disease. Overall study context: Persistent Graves' disease denoted over 5 years of antithyroid drugs plus positive TSH receptor antibodies.

The CDR3 covers 13 residues. Germline CDR1 is SGHVS and CDR2 is FQNEAQ. V lost 11 bases, J lost 0 bases, and 13 bases lay in between. Findings and caveats of the study: Between persistent patients, more than 2,500 public clonotypes were shared, exceeding the approximately 870 shared between new patients.

Time point denoted: persistent/refractory GD, antithyroid drugs over 5 years with positive TRAb. Making the TCR library involved RNA that had been extracted from PBMCs. A volume of roughly 9.9 milliliters of peripheral blood was collected in EDTA tubes. This clonotype showed up many times. The antigen remains undetermined. Arm-PCR of CDR3 regions and iRepertoire HTBI primers were the basis on which TCR beta libraries were built. Each CDR3 protein gets one entry after TCRdb re-called the multiplex PCR reads with MiXCR. The data contain a few hundred thousand distinct CDR3 sequences, roughly a fifth of them singletons.

The chain links TRBV7-8 to TRBJ2-5, with TRBD1 as a possible D gene (8 bases). This clonotype was sampled from a female donor with Graves disease. The source was peripheral blood mononuclear cells (PBMCs), collected when the disease was refractory, from a patient treated with antithyroid drugs. This chain's CDR3 is CAGGGQDQETQYF. In DNA, the CDR3 is TGTGCCGGGGGGGGACAGGACCAAGAGACCCAGTACTTC.